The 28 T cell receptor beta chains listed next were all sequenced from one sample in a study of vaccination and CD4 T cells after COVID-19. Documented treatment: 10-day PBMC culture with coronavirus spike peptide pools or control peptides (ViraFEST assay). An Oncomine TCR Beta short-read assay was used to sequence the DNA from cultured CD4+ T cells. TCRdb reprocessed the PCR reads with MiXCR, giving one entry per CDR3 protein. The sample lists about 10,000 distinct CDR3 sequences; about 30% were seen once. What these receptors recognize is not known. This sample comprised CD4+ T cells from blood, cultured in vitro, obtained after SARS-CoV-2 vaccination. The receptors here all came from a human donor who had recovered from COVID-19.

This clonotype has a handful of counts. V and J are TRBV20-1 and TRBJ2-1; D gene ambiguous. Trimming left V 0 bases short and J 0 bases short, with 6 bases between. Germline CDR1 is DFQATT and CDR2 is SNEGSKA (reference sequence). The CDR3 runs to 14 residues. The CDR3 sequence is CSARDWSSYNEQFF. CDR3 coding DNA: TGCAGTGCTAGAGATTGGAGCTCCTACAATGAGCAGTTCTTC.

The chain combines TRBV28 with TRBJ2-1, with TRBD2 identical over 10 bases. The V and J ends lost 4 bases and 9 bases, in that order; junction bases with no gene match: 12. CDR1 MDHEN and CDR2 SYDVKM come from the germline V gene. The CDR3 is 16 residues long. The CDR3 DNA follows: TGTGCCAGCAGTTCAACGCCCCCTAGCGGGAGAACTGAGCAGTTCTTC. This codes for CASSSTPPSGRTEQFF.

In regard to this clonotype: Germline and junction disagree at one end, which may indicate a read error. This CDR3 reads CASSLPSGSSYDEQFF. For the CDR3, the DNA is TGCGCCAGCAGCTTGCCTAGCGGGAGCTCCTACGATGAGCAGTTCTTC. This sequence joins TRBV5-1 and TRBJ2-1; TRBD2 matches at 10 bases. The germline gives CDR1 SGHRS, CDR2 YFSETQ. The length of the CDR3 is 16 residues.

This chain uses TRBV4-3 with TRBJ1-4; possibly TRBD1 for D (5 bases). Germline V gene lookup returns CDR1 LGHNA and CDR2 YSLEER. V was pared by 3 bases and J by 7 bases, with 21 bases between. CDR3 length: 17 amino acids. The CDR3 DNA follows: TGCGCCAGCAGCCATGTACCCGGGGGGGGGAGGGGTGAAAAACTGTTTTTT. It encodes CASSHVPGGGRGEKLFF.

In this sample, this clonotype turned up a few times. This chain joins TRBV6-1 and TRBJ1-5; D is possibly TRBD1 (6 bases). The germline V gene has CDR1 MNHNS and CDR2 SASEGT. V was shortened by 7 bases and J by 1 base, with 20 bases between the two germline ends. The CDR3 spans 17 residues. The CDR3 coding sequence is TGTGCCAGCAACAAAGTTAATCAGGGGACCAGCAATCAGCCCCAGCATTTT. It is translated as CASNKVNQGTSNQPQHF.

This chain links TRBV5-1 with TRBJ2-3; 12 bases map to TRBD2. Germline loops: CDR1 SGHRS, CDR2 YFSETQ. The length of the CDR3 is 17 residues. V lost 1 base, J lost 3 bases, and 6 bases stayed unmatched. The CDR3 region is CASSLHSGTSGTDTQYF. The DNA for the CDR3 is TGCGCCAGCAGCTTGCACTCGGGGACTAGCGGGACAGATACGCAGTATTTT.

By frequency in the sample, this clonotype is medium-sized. Here the CDR3 reads CASTPVEGRTPQHF. The DNA for the CDR3 is TGTGCCAGTACCCCGGTCGAGGGGCGGACTCCCCAGCATTTT. The chain couples TRBV19 to TRBJ1-5; the D gene is possibly TRBD1 (5 bases). Deletions cut 7 bases from V and 10 bases from J, with 20 bases between. Germline loops: CDR1 LNHDA, CDR2 SQIVND (reference sequence). CDR3 length: 14 residues.

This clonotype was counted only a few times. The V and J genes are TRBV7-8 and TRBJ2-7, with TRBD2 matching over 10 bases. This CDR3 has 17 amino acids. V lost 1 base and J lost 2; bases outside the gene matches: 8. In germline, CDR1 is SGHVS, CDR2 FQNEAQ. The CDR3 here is CASSLGVGTSAAYEQYF. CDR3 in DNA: TGTGCCAGCAGCTTAGGGGTTGGGACTAGCGCTGCCTACGAGCAGTACTTC.

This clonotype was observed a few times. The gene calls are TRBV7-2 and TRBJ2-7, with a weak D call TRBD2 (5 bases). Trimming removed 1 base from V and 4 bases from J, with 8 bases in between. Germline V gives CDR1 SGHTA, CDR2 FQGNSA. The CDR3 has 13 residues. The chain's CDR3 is CASSLGRQYEQYF. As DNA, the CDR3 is TGTGCCAGCAGCTTAGGGAGGCAGTACGAGCAGTACTTC.

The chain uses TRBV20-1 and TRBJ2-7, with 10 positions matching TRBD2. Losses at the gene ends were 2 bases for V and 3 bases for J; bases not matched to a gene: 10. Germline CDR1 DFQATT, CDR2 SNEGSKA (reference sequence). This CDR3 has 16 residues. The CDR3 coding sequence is TGCAGTGCTAGACCTCTCCCGACTAGCGGGTACTACGAGCAGTACTTC. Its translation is CSARPLPTSGYYEQYF.

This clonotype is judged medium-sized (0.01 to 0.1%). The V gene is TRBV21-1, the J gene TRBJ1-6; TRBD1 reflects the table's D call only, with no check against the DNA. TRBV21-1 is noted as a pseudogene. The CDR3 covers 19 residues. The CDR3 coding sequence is TGTGCCAGCAGCCTGTTTCAGGACAGGAAAGCATCCTATAATTCACCCCTCCACTTT. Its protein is CASSLFQDRKASYNSPLHF.

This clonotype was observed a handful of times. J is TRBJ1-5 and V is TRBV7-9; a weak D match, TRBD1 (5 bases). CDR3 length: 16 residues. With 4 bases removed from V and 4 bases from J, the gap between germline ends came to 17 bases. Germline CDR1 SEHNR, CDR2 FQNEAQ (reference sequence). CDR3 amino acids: CASSYDGTLGNQPQHF. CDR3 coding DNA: TGTGCCAGCAGCTATGACGGGACCCTTGGGAATCAGCCCCAGCATTTT.

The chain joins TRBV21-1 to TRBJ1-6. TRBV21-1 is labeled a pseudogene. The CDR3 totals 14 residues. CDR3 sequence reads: CASSKASGKGLLHF. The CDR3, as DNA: TGTGCCAGCAGCAAAGCTTCCGGCAAGGGACTCCTCCACTTT.

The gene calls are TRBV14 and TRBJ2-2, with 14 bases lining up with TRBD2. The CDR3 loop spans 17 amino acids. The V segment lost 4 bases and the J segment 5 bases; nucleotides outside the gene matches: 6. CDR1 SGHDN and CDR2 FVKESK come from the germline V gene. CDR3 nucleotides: TGTGCCAGCAGCCGGGGACTAGCGGGAGAATTGACCGGGGAGCTGTTTTTT. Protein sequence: CASSRGLAGELTGELFF.

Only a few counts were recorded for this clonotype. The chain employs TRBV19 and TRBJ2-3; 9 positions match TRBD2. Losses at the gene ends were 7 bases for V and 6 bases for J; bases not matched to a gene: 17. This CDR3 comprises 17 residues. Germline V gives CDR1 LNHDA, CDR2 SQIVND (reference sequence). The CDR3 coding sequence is TGTGCCAGTAATCCACCCTGGGCTAGCGGGAAGAAGGATACGCAGTATTTT. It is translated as CASNPPWASGKKDTQYF.

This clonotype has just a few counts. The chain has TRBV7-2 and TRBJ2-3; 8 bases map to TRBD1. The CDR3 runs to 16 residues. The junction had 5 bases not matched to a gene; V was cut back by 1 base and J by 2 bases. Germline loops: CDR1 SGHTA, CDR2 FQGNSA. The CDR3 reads CASSLGSGGLTDTQYF. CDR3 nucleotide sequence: TGTGCCAGCAGCTTAGGTTCAGGGGGCCTCACAGATACGCAGTATTTT.

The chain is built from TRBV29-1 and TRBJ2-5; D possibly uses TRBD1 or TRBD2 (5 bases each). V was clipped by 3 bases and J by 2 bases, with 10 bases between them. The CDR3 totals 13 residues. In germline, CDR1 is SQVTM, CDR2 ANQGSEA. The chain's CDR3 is CSVEGTAQETQYF. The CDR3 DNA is TGCAGCGTTGAGGGGACGGCACAAGAGACCCAGTACTTC.

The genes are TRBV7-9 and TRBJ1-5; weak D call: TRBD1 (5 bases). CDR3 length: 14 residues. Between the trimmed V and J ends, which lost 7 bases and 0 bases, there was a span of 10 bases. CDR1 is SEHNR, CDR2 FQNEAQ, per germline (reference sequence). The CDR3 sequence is CASTPGYSNQPQHF. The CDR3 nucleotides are TGTGCCAGCACCCCAGGGTATAGCAATCAGCCCCAGCATTTT.

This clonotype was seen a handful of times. The CDR3 sequence: CSARRGLAGAAGELFF. The CDR3 nucleotides read TGCAGTGCTCGCCGGGGCCTAGCGGGAGCTGCCGGGGAGCTGTTTTTT. V is TRBV20-1 and J is TRBJ2-2; 10 bases are shared with TRBD2. The CDR3 has 16 amino acids. Germline V CDR1 and CDR2: DFQATT, SNEGSKA (reference sequence). J was trimmed by 6 bases and V by 5 bases; bases with no gene match: 12.

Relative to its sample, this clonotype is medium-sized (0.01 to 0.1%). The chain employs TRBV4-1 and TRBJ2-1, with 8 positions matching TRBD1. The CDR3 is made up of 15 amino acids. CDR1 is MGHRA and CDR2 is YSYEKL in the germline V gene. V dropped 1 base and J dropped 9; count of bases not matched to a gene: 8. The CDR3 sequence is CASSQGVQGGSEQFF. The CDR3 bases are TGCGCCAGCAGCCAAGGAGTACAGGGGGGATCTGAGCAGTTCTTC.

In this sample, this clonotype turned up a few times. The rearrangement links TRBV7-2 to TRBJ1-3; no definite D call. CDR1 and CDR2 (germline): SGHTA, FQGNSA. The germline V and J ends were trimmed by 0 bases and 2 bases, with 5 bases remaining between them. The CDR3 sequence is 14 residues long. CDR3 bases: TGTGCCAGCAGCTTAGCAGGGACTGGAAACACCATATATTTT. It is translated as CASSLAGTGNTIYF.

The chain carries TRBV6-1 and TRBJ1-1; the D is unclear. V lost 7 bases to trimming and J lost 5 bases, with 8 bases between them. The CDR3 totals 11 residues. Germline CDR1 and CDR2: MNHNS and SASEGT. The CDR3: CASTIKTEAFF. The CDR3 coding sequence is TGTGCCAGCACCATCAAGACTGAAGCTTTCTTT.

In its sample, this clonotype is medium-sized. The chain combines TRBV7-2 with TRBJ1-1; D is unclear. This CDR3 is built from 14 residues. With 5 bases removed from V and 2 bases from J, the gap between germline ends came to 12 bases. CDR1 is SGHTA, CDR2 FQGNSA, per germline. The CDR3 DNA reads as TGTGCCAGCAGCCTTCAGGCCCTTAACACTGAAGCTTTCTTT. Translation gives CASSLQALNTEAFF.

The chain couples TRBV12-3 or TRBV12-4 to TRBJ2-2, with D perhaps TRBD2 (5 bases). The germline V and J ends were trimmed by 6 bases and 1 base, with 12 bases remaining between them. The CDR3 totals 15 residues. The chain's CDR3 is CASSPTKMNTGELFF. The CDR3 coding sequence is TGTGCCAGCAGCCCGACTAAGATGAACACCGGGGAGCTGTTTTTT.

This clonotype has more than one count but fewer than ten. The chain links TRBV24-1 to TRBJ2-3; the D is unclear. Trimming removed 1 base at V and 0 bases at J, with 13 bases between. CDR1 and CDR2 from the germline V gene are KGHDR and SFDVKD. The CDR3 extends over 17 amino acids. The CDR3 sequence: CATSDFPSSTSTDTQYF. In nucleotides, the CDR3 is TGTGCCACCAGTGATTTCCCTAGTAGTACTAGCACAGATACGCAGTATTTT.

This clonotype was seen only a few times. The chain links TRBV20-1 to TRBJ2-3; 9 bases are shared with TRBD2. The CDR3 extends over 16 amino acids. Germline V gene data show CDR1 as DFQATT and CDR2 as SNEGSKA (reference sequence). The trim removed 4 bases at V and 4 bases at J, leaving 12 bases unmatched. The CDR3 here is CSAIRRGGRASDTQYF. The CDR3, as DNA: TGCAGTGCTATCCGGAGAGGCGGGAGGGCCTCAGATACGCAGTATTTT.

The CDR3 spells CASSQVDRSTGELFF. In DNA form, the CDR3 reads TGCGCCAGCAGCCAAGTCGACAGGTCCACCGGGGAGCTGTTTTTT. This sequence joins TRBV4-3 and TRBJ2-2; TRBD1 is a possible D gene (6 bases). This CDR3 region has 15 residues. The V gene lost 1 base and the J gene lost 4 bases, with 10 bases spanning the gap. Germline values: CDR1 LGHNA, CDR2 YSLEER.

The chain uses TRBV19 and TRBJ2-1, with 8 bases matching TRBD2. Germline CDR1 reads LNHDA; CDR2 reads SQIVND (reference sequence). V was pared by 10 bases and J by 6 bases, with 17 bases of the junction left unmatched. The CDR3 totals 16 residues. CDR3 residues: CATYKTGLAGRNEQFF. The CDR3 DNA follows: TGTGCCACCTATAAAACCGGGCTAGCGGGTCGCAATGAGCAGTTCTTC.